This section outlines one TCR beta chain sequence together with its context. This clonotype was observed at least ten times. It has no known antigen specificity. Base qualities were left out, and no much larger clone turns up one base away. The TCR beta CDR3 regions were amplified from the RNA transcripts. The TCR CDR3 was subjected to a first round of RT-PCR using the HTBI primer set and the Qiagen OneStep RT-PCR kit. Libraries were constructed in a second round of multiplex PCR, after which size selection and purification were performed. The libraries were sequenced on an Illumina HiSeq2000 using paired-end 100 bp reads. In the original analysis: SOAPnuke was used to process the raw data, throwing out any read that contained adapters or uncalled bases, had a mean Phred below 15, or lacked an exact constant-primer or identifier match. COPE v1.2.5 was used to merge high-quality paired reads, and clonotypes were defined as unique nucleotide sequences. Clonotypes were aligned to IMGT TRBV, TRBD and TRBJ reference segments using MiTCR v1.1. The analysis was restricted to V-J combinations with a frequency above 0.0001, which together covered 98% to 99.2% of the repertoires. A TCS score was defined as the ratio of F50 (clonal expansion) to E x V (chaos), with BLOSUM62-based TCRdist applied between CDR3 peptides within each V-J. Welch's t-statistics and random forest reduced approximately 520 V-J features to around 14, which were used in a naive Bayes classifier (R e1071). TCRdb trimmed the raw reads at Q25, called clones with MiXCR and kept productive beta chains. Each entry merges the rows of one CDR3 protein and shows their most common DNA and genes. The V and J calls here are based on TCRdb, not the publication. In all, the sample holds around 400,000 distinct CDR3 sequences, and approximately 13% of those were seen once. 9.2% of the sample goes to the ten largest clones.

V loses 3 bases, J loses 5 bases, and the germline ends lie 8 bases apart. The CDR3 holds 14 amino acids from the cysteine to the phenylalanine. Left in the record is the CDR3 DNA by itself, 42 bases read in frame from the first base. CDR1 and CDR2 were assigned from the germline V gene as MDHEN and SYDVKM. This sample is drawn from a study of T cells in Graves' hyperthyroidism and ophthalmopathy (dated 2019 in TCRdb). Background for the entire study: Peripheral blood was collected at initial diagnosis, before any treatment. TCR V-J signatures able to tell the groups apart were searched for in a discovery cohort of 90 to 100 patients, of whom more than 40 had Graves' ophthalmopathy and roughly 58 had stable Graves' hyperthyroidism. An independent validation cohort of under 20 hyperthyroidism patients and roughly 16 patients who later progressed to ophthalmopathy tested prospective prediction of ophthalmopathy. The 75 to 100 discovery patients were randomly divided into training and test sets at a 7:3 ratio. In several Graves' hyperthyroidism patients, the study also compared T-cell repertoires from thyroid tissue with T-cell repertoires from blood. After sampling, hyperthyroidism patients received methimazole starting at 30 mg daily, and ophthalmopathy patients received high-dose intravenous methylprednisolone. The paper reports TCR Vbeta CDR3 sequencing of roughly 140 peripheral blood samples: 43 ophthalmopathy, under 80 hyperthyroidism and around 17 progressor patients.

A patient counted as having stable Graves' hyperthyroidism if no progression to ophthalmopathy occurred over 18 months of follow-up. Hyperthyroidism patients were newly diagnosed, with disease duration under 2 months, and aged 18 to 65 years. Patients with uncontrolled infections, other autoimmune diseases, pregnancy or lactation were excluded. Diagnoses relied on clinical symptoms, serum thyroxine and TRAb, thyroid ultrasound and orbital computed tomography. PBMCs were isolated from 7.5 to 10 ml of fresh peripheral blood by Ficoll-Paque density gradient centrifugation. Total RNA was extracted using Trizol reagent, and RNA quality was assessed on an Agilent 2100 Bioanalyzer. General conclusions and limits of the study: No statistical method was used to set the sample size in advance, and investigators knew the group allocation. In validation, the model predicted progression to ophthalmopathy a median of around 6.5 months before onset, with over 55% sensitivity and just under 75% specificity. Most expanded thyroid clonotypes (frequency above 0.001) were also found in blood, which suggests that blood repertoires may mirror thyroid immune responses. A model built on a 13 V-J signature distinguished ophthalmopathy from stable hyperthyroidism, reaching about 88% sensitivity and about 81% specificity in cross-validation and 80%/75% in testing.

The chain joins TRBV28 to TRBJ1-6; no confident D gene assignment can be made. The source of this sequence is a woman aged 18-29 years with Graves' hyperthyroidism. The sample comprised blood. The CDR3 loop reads CASSLGSHNSPLHF. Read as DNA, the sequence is TGTGCCAGCAGTTTGGGATCACATAATTCACCCCTCCACTTT.